This TCR beta chain was recorded in a study of PD-L1 blockade in urothelial cancer. This CDR3 has 14 amino acids. Unmatched junction bases numbered 8, after V lost 6 bases and J lost 7 bases. Germline values: CDR1 SGHTA, CDR2 FQGNSA. The assay was immunoSEQ multiplex PCR, and TCRdb's table has in-frame clones only and misses some. The sample has approximately 100,000 clones, around 82% seen once; the top ten hold about 2.6%. Sequencing used PBMCs, obtained around atezolizumab (anti-PD-L1) treatment. The source is a man aged 50 to 60 with urothelial cancer. The chain combines TRBV7-2 with TRBJ2-4, with 8 bases lining up with TRBD1. The DNA of the CDR3 is TGTGCCAGCAGTGGACAGGGTGGTATTAACATTCAGTACTTC. This translates into CASSGQGGINIQYF.